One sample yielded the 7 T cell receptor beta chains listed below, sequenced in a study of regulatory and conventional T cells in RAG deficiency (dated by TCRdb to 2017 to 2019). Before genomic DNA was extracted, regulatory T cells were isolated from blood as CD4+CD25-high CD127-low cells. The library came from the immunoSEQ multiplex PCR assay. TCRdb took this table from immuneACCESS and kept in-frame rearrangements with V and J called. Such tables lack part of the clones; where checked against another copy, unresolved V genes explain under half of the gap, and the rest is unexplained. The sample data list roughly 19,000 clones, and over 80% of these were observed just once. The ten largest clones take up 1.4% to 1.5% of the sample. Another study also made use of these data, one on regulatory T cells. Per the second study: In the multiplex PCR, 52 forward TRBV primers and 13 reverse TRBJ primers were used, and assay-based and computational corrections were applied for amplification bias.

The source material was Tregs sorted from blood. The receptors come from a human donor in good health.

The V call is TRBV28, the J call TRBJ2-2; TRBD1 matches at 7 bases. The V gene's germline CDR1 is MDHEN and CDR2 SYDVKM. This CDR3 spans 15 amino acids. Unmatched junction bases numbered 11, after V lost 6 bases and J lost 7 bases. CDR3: CASSRLDRVYGELFF. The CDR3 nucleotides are TGTGCCAGCAGCCGACTCGACAGGGTCTACGGGGAGCTGTTTTTT.

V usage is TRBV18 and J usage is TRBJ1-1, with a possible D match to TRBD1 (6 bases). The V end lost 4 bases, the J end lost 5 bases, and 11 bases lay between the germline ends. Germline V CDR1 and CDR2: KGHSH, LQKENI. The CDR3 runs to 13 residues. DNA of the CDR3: TGTGCCAGCTCACTCAGGGGAACGACTGAAGCTTTCTTT. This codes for CASSLRGTTEAFF.

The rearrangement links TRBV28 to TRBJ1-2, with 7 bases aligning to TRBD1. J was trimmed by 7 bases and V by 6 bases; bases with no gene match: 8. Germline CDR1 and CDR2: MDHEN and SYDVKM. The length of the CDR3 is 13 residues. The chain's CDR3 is CASSLGQTGGYTF. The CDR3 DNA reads TGTGCCAGCAGCTTGGGACAGACCGGTGGCTACACCTTC.

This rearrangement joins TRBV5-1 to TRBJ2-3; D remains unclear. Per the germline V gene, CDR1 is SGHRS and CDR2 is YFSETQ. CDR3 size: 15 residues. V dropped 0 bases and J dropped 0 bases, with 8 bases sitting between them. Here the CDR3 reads CASSLGVTSTDTQYF. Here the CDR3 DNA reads TGCGCCAGCAGCTTGGGGGTGACTAGCACAGATACGCAGTATTTT.

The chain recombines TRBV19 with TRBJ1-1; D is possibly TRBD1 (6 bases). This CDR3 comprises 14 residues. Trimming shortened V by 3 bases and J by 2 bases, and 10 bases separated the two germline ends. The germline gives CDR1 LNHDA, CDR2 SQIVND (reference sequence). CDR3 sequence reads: CASSIGRGNTEAFF. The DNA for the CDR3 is TGTGCCAGTAGTATTGGCAGGGGAAACACTGAAGCTTTCTTT.

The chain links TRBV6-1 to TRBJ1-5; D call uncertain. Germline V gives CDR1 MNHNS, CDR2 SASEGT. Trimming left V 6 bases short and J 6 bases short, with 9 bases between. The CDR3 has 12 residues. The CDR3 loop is CASRETRQPQHF. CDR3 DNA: TGTGCCAGCAGGGAGACCCGTCAGCCCCAGCATTTT.

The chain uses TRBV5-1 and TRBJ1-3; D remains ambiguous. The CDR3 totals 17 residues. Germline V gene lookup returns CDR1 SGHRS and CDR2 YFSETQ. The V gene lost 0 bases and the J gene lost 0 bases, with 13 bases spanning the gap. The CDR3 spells CASSLERPTYSGNTIYF. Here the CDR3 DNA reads TGCGCCAGCAGCTTGGAGCGGCCCACTTACTCTGGAAACACCATATATTTT.